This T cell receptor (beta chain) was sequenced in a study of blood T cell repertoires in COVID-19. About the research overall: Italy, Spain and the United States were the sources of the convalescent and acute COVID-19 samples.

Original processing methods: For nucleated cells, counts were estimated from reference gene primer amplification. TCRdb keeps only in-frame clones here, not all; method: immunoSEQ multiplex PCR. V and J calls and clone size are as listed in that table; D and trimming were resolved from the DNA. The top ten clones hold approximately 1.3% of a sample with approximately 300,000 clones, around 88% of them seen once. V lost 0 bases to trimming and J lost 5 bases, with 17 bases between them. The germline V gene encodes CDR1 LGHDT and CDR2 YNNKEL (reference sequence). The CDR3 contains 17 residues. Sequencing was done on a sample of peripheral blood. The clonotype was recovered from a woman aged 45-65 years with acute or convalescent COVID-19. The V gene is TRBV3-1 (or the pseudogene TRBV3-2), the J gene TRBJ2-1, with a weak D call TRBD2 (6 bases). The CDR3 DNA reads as TGTGCCAGCAGCCAAGATTTTATAGCGGTACCAGACAATGAGCAGTTCTTC. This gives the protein CASSQDFIAVPDNEQFF.